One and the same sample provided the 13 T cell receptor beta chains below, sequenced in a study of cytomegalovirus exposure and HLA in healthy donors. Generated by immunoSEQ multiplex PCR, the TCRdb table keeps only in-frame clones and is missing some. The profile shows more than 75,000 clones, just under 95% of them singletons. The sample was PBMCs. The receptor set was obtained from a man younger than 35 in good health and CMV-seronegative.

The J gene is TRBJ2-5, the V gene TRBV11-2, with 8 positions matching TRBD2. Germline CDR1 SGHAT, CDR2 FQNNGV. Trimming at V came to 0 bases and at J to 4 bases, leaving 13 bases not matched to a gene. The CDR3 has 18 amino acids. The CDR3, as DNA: TGTGCCAGCAGCTTAGATTTGCCCAGCGGGAGTACGCGAGAGACCCAGTACTTC. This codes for CASSLDLPSGSTRETQYF.

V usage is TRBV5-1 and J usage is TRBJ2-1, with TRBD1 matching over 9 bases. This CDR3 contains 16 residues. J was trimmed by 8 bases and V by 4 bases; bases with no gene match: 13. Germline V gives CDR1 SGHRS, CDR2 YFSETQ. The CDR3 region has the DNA TGCGCCAGCAGCCCCTGGGACAGGGAAGTAGTAGATGAGCAGTTCTTC. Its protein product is CASSPWDREVVDEQFF.

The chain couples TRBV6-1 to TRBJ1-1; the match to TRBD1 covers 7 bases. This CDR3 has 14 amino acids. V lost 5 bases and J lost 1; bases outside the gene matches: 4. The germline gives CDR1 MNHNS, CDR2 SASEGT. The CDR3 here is CASSLWTGNTEAFF. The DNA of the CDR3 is TGTGCCAGCAGTCTATGGACAGGGAACACTGAAGCTTTCTTT.

The CDR3, as DNA: TGTGCCAGCAGTGACTCGTTTAGAGGGATCCTTCATGGCTACACCTTC. Its translation is CASSDSFRGILHGYTF. This chain connects TRBV6-4 to TRBJ1-2; no clear D gene. Germline lookup yields CDR1 MRHNA and CDR2 SNTAGT. CDR3 length: 16 residues. V was trimmed by 0 bases and J by 6 bases, leaving 17 bases between them.

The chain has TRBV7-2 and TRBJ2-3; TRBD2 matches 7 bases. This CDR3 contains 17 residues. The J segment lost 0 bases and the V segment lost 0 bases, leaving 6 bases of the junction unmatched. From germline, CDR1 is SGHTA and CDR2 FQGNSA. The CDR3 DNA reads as TGTGCCAGCAGCTTAGCGCTGGCGGGGGTAAGCACAGATACGCAGTATTTT. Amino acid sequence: CASSLALAGVSTDTQYF.

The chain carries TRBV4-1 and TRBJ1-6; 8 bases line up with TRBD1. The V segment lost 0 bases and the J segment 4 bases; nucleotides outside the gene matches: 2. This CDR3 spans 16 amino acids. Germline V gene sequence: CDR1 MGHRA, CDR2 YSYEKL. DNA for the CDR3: TGCGCCAGCAGCCAAGATCGGACAGGGTATAATTCACCCCTCCACTTT. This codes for CASSQDRTGYNSPLHF.

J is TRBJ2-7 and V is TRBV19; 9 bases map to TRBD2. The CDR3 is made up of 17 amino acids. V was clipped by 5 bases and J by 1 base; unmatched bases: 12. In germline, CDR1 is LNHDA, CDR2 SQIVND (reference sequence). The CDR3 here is CASSPNSGGGRSYEQYF. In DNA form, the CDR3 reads TGTGCCAGTAGTCCGAATAGCGGGGGAGGGCGTTCCTACGAGCAGTACTTC.

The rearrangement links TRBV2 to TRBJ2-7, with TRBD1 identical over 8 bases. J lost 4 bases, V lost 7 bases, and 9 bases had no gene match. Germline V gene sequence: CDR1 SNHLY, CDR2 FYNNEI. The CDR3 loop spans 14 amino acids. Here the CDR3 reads CASTSRDRRYEQYF. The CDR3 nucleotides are TGTGCCAGCACGTCCCGGGACAGGCGTTACGAGCAGTACTTC. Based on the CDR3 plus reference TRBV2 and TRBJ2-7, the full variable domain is EPEVTQTPSHQVTQMGQEVILRCVPISNHLYFYWYRQILGQKVEFLVSFYNNEISEKSEIFDDQFSVERPDGSNFTLKIRSTKLEDSAMYFCASTSRDRRYEQYFGPGTRLTVT.

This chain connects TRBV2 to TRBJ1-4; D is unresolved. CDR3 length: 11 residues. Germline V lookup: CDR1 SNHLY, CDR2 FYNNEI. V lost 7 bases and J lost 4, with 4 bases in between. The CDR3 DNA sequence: TGTGCCAGCACCTTTAATGAAAAACTGTTTTTT. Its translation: CASTFNEKLFF.

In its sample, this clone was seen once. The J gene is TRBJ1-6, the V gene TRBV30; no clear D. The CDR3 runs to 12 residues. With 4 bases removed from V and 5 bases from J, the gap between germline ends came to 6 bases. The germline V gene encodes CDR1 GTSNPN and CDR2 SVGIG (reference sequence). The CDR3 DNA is TGTGCCTGGATGAGGCATAATTCACCCCTCCACTTT. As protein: CAWMRHNSPLHF.

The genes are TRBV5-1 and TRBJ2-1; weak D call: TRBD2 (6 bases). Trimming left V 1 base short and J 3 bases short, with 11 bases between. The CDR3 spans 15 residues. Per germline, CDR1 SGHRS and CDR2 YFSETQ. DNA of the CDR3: TGCGCCAGCAGCTTGTCGGGGGTCAGCTACAATGAGCAGTTCTTC. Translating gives CASSLSGVSYNEQFF.

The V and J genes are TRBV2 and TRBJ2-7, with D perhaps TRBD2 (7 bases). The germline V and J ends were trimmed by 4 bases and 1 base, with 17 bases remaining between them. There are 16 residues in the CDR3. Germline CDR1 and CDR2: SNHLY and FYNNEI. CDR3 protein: CASSGPKGGVSYEQYF. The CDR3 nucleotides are TGTGCCAGCAGTGGCCCCAAGGGGGGGGTTTCCTACGAGCAGTACTTC.

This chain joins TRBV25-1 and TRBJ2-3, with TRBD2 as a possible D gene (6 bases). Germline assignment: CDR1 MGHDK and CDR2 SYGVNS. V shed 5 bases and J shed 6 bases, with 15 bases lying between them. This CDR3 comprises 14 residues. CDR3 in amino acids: CASSMKAGMDTQYF. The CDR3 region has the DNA TGTGCCAGCAGTATGAAGGCGGGAATGGATACGCAGTATTTT.